A selection of T cell receptor beta chains follows, all from one sample in a study of blood T cell repertoires in COVID-19. The method was immunoSEQ multiplex PCR; TCRdb's version includes in-frame clones alone and lacks a portion of them. The data hold about 150,000 clones, with roughly 80% observed a single time. The specimen was peripheral blood. Receptors originate from a woman aged 80 or over with acute or convalescent COVID-19. CDR3s include the opening cysteine and the closing phenylalanine or tryptophan. The D gene is left open where the match is weak. Expanded clones get a size class; other rows say once, few or many, or leave the size out.

-	TRBJ2-5	TRBV10-3	-	CAISESGVQETQYF	TGTGCCATCAGTGAGTCAGGAGTCCAAGAGACCCAGTACTTC
-	TRBJ1-4	TRBV6-6	TRBD1	CASSSRDSTTNEKLFF	TGTGCCAGCAGTTCTCGGGACAGCACAACTAATGAAAAACTGTTTTTT
-	TRBJ2-1	TRBV27	TRBD2	CASSGLAGGRYNEQFF	TGTGCCAGCAGCGGACTAGCGGGAGGTCGGTACAATGAGCAGTTCTTC
-	TRBJ1-2	TRBV5-4	TRBD1	CASSQGQDPYGYTF	TGTGCCAGCAGCCAAGGACAGGACCCTTATGGCTACACCTTC
-	TRBJ1-1	TRBV19	-	CASSADRGNTEAFF	TGTGCCAGTAGCGCCGACAGAGGAAACACTGAAGCTTTCTTT
-	TRBJ2-5	TRBV6-4	-	CASSLSPYETQYF	TGTGCCAGCAGTCTCAGTCCTTACGAGACCCAGTACTTC
few	TRBJ1-3	TRBV19	-	CASSTGSDTSGNTIYF	TGTGCCAGTAGTACAGGGTCCGATACCTCTGGAAACACCATATATTTT
-	TRBJ2-7	TRBV2	-	CASSERVRGYEQYF	TGTGCCAGCAGTGAACGAGTCAGGGGCTACGAGCAGTACTTC
-	TRBJ2-1	TRBV7-8	TRBD1	CASSYSGTGASYNEQFF	TGTGCCAGCAGCTACTCCGGGACAGGGGCCTCCTACAATGAGCAGTTCTTC
-	TRBJ2-3	TRBV3-1/TRBV3-2	TRBD2	CASSQGRSGDTQYF	TGTGCCAGCAGCCAAGGGCGTAGCGGGGATACGCAGTATTTT
-	TRBJ2-1	TRBV19	TRBD1	CASRTGGGNEQFF	TGTGCCAGTAGAACAGGGGGAGGCAATGAGCAGTTCTTC
-	TRBJ1-1	TRBV7-9	-	CASSRRRGENTEAFF	TGTGCCAGCAGCCGCCGCAGGGGAGAGAACACTGAAGCTTTCTTT
-	TRBJ2-7	TRBV6-5	-	CASSYARFGGYEQYF	TGTGCCAGCAGTTACGCGAGGTTTGGAGGCTACGAGCAGTACTTC
-	TRBJ1-5	TRBV11-2	-	CASSLSHRDQPQHF	TGTGCCAGCAGCTTATCTCATCGAGATCAGCCCCAGCATTTT
-	TRBJ2-5	TRBV4-2	-	CASSRSRAQETQYF	TGTGCCAGCAGCCGCTCGCGGGCTCAAGAGACCCAGTACTTC
-	TRBJ2-1	TRBV6-5	TRBD1	CASRGQGPYNEQFF	TGTGCCAGCCGAGGACAGGGACCTTACAATGAGCAGTTCTTC
-	TRBJ1-6	TRBV7-9	-	CASRSADSPLHF	TGTGCCAGCAGGTCTGCGGATTCACCCCTCCACTTT
-	TRBJ2-5	TRBV29-1	TRBD1	CSVAGQAGETQYF	TGCAGCGTTGCTGGACAGGCCGGAGAGACCCAGTACTTC
few	TRBJ2-3	TRBV5-1	-	CASSPGITGTDTQYF	TGCGCCAGCAGCCCCGGGATCACTGGCACAGATACGCAGTATTTT
-	TRBJ2-2	TRBV6-6	TRBD2	CASAGTSATGELFF	TGTGCCAGCGCCGGGACTAGCGCCACCGGGGAGCTGTTTTTT
-	TRBJ2-6	TRBV7-3	-	CASSMDRTGANVLTF	TGTGCCAGCAGTATGGACAGAACTGGGGCCAACGTCCTGACTTTC
-	TRBJ2-2	TRBV11-1	-	CASSPRLNGELFF	TGTGCCAGCAGCCCCCGGTTGAACGGGGAGCTGTTTTTT
once	TRBJ1-2	TRBV19	-	CASSPANYGYTF	TGTGCCAGTAGCCCAGCGAACTATGGCTACACCTTC
-	TRBJ2-1	TRBV20-1	-	CSASHRRNSYNEQFF	TGCAGTGCTAGTCATCGGCGGAACTCCTACAATGAGCAGTTCTTC
-	TRBJ2-3	TRBV23-1	-	CASSDQLGGTDTQYF	TGCGCCAGCAGTGACCAGCTCGGGGGCACAGATACGCAGTATTTT
-	TRBJ2-7	TRBV11-2	TRBD2	CASSYGASGRAYEQYF	TGTGCCAGCAGCTACGGAGCTAGCGGGAGGGCCTACGAGCAGTACTTC
-	TRBJ2-5	TRBV5-4	TRBD2	CASSLASGGWETQYF	TGTGCCAGCAGCTTGGCTAGCGGGGGTTGGGAGACCCAGTACTTC
-	TRBJ1-5	TRBV7-9	-	CASSLATGGLSNQPQHF	TGTGCCAGCAGCTTAGCGACGGGGGGTCTCAGCAATCAGCCCCAGCATTTT
-	TRBJ2-5	TRBV19	-	CASSPNQETQYF	TGTGCCAGTAGTCCAAACCAAGAGACCCAGTACTTC
once	TRBJ2-7	TRBV19	TRBD1	CASSTYLRTGKDYEQYF	TGTGCCAGTAGTACCTACCTACGGACAGGGAAAGACTACGAGCAGTACTTC
-	TRBJ2-3	TRBV7-8	-	CASSPNYYTQYF	TGTGCCAGCAGCCCCAACTATTATACGCAGTATTTT
-	TRBJ1-3	TRBV5-8	TRBD1	CARKEQGAGNTIYF	TGTGCCAGGAAGGAACAGGGGGCCGGAAACACCATATATTTT
-	TRBJ2-1	TRBV7-9	TRBD1	CASSPGPGQGTYNEQFF	TGTGCCAGCAGCCCTGGACCGGGACAGGGAACCTACAATGAGCAGTTCTTC
-	TRBJ1-2	TRBV4-1	-	CASSQDRQNYGYTF	TGCGCCAGCAGCCAAGATCGACAAAACTATGGCTACACCTTC
-	TRBJ2-3	TRBV30	-	CAWSASNTDTQYF	TGTGCCTGGAGTGCATCCAACACAGATACGCAGTATTTT
once	TRBJ1-1	TRBV5-4	-	CASRLWLNTEAFF	TGTGCCAGCCGCCTTTGGCTGAACACTGAAGCTTTCTTT
-	TRBJ2-3	TRBV19	-	CASSMSGAATDTQYF	TGTGCCAGTAGTATGTCGGGAGCGGCTACAGATACGCAGTATTTT
-	TRBJ2-7	TRBV6-5	TRBD1	CASSSRQGAYYEQYF	TGTGCCAGCAGCTCAAGACAGGGGGCATACTACGAGCAGTACTTC
-	TRBJ2-3	TRBV5-4	TRBD2	CASSLETSGATDTQYF	TGTGCCAGCAGCTTAGAAACTAGCGGAGCCACAGATACGCAGTATTTT
-	TRBJ1-4	TRBV14	-	CASSQLSGQNEKLFF	TGTGCCAGCAGCCAGCTATCCGGACAGAATGAAAAACTGTTTTTT
-	TRBJ2-5	TRBV3-1/TRBV3-2	TRBD2	CASSQRAGLQETQYF	TGTGCCAGCAGCCAAAGGGCGGGACTACAAGAGACCCAGTACTTC
-	TRBJ2-3	TRBV9	-	CASSVGQGADTQYF	TGTGCCAGCAGCGTAGGTCAGGGTGCAGATACGCAGTATTTT
once	TRBJ2-2	TRBV2	-	CASSERRTTGELFF	TGTGCCAGCAGTGAGAGGAGGACCACCGGGGAGCTGTTTTTT
-	TRBJ2-6	TRBV6-2/TRBV6-3	-	CASSADSSGANVLTF	TGTGCCAGCAGTGCGGACAGCTCTGGGGCCAACGTCCTGACTTTC
-	TRBJ2-5	TRBV11-2	TRBD2	CASSLAIAGVKTQYF	TGTGCCAGCAGCTTAGCCATAGCGGGGGTTAAGACCCAGTACTTC
-	TRBJ1-5	TRBV1	-	CTSSQDSFGGNQPQHF	TGCACCAGCAGCCAAGACAGTTTCGGGGGCAATCAGCCCCAGCATTTT
-	TRBJ1-3	TRBV7-8	TRBD1	CASSLDRGSGNTIYF	TGTGCCAGCAGCTTAGACAGGGGCTCTGGAAACACCATATATTTT
once	TRBJ2-5	TRBV5-4	TRBD1	CASSLGSGGRETQYF	TGTGCCAGCAGCTTGGGGTCAGGGGGCAGAGAGACCCAGTACTTC
-	TRBJ2-3	TRBV20-1	-	CSANEGRGTDTQYF	TGCAGTGCTAATGAGGGGCGAGGCACAGATACGCAGTATTTT
-	TRBJ2-3	TRBV3-1/TRBV3-2	-	CASSPLGGATDTQYF	TGTGCCAGCAGCCCCCTGGGGGGGGCCACGGATACGCAGTATTTT
-	TRBJ1-6	TRBV6-5	TRBD1	CASTTDRGTNSPLHF	TGTGCCAGCACTACGGACAGGGGCACAAATTCACCCCTCCACTTT
-	TRBJ2-7	TRBV6-5	TRBD2	CASTLRGGYEQYF	TGTGCCAGCACCCTCCGGGGGGGCTACGAGCAGTACTTC
-	TRBJ2-1	TRBV27	TRBD2	CASRLAGLNEQFF	TGTGCCAGCCGGCTAGCGGGATTAAATGAGCAGTTCTTC
-	TRBJ1-5	TRBV6-5	TRBD1	CASTTGQNHQPQHF	TGTGCCAGCACCACGGGACAGAACCATCAGCCCCAGCATTTT
-	TRBJ2-1	TRBV5-1	TRBD1	CASSPRDRGNEQFF	TGCGCCAGCAGCCCCCGGGACAGGGGGAATGAGCAGTTCTTC
few	TRBJ1-3	TRBV29-1	-	CSVGPGLAGNTIYF	TGCAGCGTGGGCCCAGGGTTGGCTGGAAACACCATATATTTT
-	TRBJ2-5	TRBV7-2	TRBD2	CASSLDSGSQETQYF	TGTGCCAGCAGCTTAGATAGCGGGAGCCAAGAGACCCAGTACTTC